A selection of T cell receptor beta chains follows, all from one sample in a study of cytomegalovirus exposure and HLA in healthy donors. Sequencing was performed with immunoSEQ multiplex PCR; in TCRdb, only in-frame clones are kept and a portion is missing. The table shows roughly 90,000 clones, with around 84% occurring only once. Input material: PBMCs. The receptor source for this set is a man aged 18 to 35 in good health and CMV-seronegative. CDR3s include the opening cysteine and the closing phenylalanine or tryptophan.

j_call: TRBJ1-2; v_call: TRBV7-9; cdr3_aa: CASGGTGYTYGYTF
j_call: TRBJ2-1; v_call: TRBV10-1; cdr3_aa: CARTSGTYNEQFF
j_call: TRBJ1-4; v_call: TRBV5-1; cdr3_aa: CASSPGRANEKLFF
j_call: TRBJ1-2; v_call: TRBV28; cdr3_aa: CASSLGKVPGVREYGYTF
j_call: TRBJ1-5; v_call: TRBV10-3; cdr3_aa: CAIWTGGFGQPQHF
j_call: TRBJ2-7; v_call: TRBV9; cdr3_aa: CASSVAPTLQGGYYEQYF
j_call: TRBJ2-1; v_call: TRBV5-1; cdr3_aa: CASMVAGSSYNEQFF
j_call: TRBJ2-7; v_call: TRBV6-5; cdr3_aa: CASSDSDRAYEQYF
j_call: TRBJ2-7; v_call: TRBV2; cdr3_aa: CASSDSGGEQYF
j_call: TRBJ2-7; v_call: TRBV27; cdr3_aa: CASSLRRAGAGVSYYEQYF
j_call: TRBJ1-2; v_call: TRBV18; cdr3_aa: CASSPIMQGQGTNYGYTF
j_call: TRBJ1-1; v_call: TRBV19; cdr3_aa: CASSTHRASNTEAFF
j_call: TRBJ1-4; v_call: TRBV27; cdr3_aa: CASSATGGKLFF
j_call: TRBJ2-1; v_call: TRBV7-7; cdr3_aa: CASSLSSGRGDEQFF
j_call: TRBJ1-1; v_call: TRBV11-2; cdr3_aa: CASSFNPGQERTEAFF
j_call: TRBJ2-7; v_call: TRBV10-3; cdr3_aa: CAISETSGSSYEQYF
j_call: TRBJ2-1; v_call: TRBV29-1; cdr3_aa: CSVAGSGEQFF
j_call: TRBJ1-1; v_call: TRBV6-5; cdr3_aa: CASSLRRELDTEAFF
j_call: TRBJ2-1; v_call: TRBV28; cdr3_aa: CASSQTLLSSEQFF
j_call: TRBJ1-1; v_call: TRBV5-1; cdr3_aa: CASSLWTGVTEAFF
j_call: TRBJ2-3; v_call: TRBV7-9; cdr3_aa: CATLVYPGGTDTQYF
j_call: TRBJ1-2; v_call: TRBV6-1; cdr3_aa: CASSGQGRNYGYTF
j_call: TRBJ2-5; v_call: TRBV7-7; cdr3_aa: CASSLGGFQETQYF
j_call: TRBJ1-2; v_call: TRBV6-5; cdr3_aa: CASSSRLREANYGYTF
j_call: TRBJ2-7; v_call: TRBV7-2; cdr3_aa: CASSPRPTGSYEQYF
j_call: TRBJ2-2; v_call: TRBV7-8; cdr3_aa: CASSLPSGRAGELFF
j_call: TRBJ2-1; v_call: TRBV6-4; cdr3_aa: CASSLNSYNEQFF
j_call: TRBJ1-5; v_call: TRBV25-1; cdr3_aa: CASSVPLNQPQHF
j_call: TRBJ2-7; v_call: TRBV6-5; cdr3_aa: CASSSSGYEQYF
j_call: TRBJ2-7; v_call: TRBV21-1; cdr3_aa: CASSKSTSCEQYF
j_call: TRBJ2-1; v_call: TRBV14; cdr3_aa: CASSQVVTYNEQFF
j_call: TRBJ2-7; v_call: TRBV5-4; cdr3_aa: CASSFWTGVDREQYF
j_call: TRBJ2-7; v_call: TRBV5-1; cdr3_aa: CASSLAERLSYEQYF
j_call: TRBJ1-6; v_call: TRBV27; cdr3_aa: CASSLWAGSPLHF
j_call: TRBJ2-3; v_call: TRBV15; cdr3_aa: CATSRASGGGSDTQYF
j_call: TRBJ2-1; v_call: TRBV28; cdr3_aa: CASITSGGSSYNEQFF
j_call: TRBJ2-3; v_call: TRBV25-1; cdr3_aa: CATELAGGRTDTQYF
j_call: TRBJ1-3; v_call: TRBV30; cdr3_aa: CAWSPFSGNTIYF
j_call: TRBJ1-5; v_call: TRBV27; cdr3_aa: CASSSPQGARGQPQHF
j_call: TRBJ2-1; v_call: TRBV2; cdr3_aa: CASSGTSGSNFASYNEQFF
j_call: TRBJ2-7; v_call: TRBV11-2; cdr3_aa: CASSWGGVEQYF
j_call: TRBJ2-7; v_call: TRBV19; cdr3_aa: CASADWSSYEQYF
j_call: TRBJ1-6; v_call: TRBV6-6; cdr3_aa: CASSLGLGSPLHF
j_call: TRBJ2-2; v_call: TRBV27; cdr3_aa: CASSLLAGDGWNTGELFF
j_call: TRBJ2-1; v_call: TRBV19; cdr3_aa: CASSIDPQKAAPGFRNEQFF
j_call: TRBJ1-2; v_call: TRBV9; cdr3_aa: CASSVGTGASYGYTF
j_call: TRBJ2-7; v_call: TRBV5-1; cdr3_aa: CASSPAGGKPYEQYF
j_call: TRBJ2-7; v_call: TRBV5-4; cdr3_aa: CASSLGQGSKGYEQYF
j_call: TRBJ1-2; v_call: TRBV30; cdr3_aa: CALGQNYGYTF
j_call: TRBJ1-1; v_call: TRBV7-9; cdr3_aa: CASSLGQGGLTEAFF
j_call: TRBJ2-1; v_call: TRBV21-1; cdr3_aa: CASNQVASCNEQFF
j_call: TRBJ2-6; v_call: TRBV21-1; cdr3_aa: CASRRRQFSGANVLTF
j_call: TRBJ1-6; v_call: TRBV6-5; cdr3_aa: CASSYRDKGNSPLHF
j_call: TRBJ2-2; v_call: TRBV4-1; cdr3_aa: CASSQGLAGGRGGELFF
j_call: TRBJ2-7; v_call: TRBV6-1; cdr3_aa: CASSDSLGPYEQYF
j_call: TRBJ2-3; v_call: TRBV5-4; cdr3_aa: CASSSLTPQVDTQYF
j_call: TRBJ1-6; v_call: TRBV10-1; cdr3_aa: CASSLGQGSPLHF